This entry lists 21 T cell receptor beta chains sequenced from one sample in a study of blood T cells in healthy people across ages. A sample-barcoded 5' primer and a J-beta primer mix were used in a second PCR of about 7 to 12 cycles. TCRdb re-derived calls from the 5' RACE reads in MiXCR, one entry per CDR3 protein. The table has over 1.5 million distinct CDR3 sequences, just under 50% seen once; the top ten hold about 2.1%. The sample comprised blood. These receptors were taken from a woman in her 40s in good health.

This clonotype has only one observation. The chain has TRBV28 and TRBJ2-1, with 10 bases aligning to TRBD1. The CDR3 length is 15 residues. Germline-derived CDR1 and CDR2 are MDHEN and SYDVKM. V lost 8 bases, J lost 4 bases, and 8 bases stayed unmatched. In DNA, the CDR3 is TGTGCCAGCTATGGACAGGGGGGGACATACAATGAGCAGTTCTTC. It codes for CASYGQGGTYNEQFF.

This clonotype was picked up a small number of times. The rearrangement joins TRBV20-1 to TRBJ2-1; no clear D gene. The length of the CDR3 is 14 residues. The ends were cut back, 3 bases at V and 2 bases at J, with 11 bases in the middle. The V gene's germline CDR1 is DFQATT and CDR2 SNEGSKA (reference sequence). CDR3 coding DNA: TGCAGTGCTAGCCTCCCTCGGGCCTACAATGAGCAGTTCTTC. Translated: CSASLPRAYNEQFF.

V gene TRBV20-1 combines with J gene TRBJ2-1, with 10 bases aligning to TRBD2. V trimming: 2 bases; J trimming: 3 bases; junction bases outside the gene matches: 4. CDR1 and CDR2 (germline): DFQATT, SNEGSKA (reference sequence). This CDR3 is built from 15 residues. The CDR3 region has the DNA TGCAGTGCTAGACCCCTAGCGGGGGACTACAATGAGCAGTTCTTC. Translating gives CSARPLAGDYNEQFF.

A few counts support this clonotype. The chain joins TRBV4-1 to TRBJ2-7; maybe TRBD2 (6 bases). Germline V gene sequence: CDR1 MGHRA, CDR2 YSYEKL. V lost 4 bases and J 2 bases, leaving 21 bases between the germline ends. This CDR3 is built from 17 residues. The DNA of the CDR3 is TGCGCCAGCAGCCCCCGGGACGCAACTGCGGGAACCTACGAGCAGTACTTC. As protein: CASSPRDATAGTYEQYF.

V and J are TRBV12-3 or TRBV12-4 and TRBJ2-3; TRBD2 matches 8 bases. The CDR3 length is 15 residues. Unmatched junction bases numbered 1, after V lost 0 bases and J lost 2 bases. CDR3 coding DNA: TGTGCCAGCAGTTTAGCTAGCGGGGACACAGATACGCAGTATTTT. Its protein product is CASSLASGDTDTQYF.

The chain combines TRBV13 with TRBJ2-3, with TRBD2 identical over 7 bases. Trimming cost V 5 bases and J 0 bases; bases outside gene matches: 5. This CDR3 has 15 amino acids. CDR1 and CDR2 from the germline V gene are PRHDT and FYEKMQ (reference sequence). CDR3 loop: CASSATSPSTDTQYF. DNA for the CDR3: TGTGCCAGCAGCGCGACTAGCCCAAGCACAGATACGCAGTATTTT.

This chain uses TRBV10-2 with TRBJ2-1; tentative D call: TRBD2 (7 bases). Germline CDR1 is WSHSY and CDR2 is SAAADI. CDR3 length equals 15 residues. V was pared by 3 bases and J by 10 bases, with 19 bases between. CDR3 amino acids: CASSEMGGARGEQFF. CDR3 nucleotide sequence: TGCGCCAGCAGTGAAATGGGGGGGGCTCGAGGCGAGCAGTTCTTC.

V and J are TRBV25-1 and TRBJ1-6; 9 bases map to TRBD1. Germline CDR1 is MGHDK and CDR2 is SYGVNS. The J segment lost 0 bases and the V segment lost 4 bases, leaving 4 bases of the junction unmatched. CDR3 length equals 17 residues. CDR3 DNA: TGTGCCAGCAGTGGACCGACAGGGGGCTCCTATAATTCACCCCTCCACTTT. This codes for CASSGPTGGSYNSPLHF.

The V gene is TRBV15, the J gene TRBJ1-1; D not certain. From germline, CDR1 is LNHNV and CDR2 YYDKDF (reference sequence). This CDR3 contains 13 residues. V lost 1 base to trimming and J lost 6 bases, with 9 bases between them. The CDR3 is CATSRAKGAEAFF. As DNA, the CDR3 is TGTGCCACCAGCAGAGCCAAGGGAGCTGAAGCTTTCTTT.

J is TRBJ2-3 and V is TRBV6-2 or TRBV6-3, with 9 positions matching TRBD2. The germline CDR1 and CDR2 sequences are MNHEY and SVGEGT. This CDR3 region has 15 residues. V was pared by 6 bases and J by 3 bases, with 7 bases of the junction left unmatched. The CDR3 region has the DNA TGTGCCAGCAGGAACGCGGGGGGGCCGACAGATACGCAGTATTTT. Amino acids: CASRNAGGPTDTQYF.

As for this clonotype: At one boundary the junction diverges from the germline segment, which might be a read error. J is TRBJ2-1 and V is TRBV3-1; D gene uncertain. Germline CDR1 and CDR2: LGHDT and YNNKEL (reference sequence). The CDR3 loop spans 13 amino acids. The CDR3, as DNA: TGTGCCTGCAGCCAATCGGCCAACAATGAGCAGTTCTTC. Its protein is CACSQSANNEQFF.

This clonotype was counted only a few times. V and J are TRBV12-5 and TRBJ2-3; TRBD1 matches 7 bases. CDR3 size: 15 residues. After removal of 5 bases from V and 0 bases from J, the junction contained 5 bases not matched to a gene. CDR1 LGHNT and CDR2 FRNRAP come from the germline V gene. The CDR3 bases are TGTGCTAGTGGTGGACAGGTTTTTAGCACAGATACGCAGTATTTT. Amino acid sequence: CASGGQVFSTDTQYF.

The chain employs TRBV20-1 and TRBJ2-5; D is tentatively TRBD1 or TRBD2 (6 bases each). The CDR3 extends over 14 amino acids. V shed 0 bases and J shed 5 bases, with 13 bases lying between them. Germline V CDR1 and CDR2: DFQATT, SNEGSKA (reference sequence). In DNA, the CDR3 is TGCAGTGCTAGAGAGTACAGGAGGGGGGAGACCCAGTACTTC. Translation gives CSAREYRRGETQYF.

The J gene is TRBJ2-1, the V gene TRBV12-3 or TRBV12-4; TRBD2 matches at 9 bases. V was pared by 3 bases and J by 6 bases, with 6 bases of the junction left unmatched. CDR3 length equals 15 residues. CDR3 sequence reads: CASSFRTSEGNEQFF. DNA for the CDR3: TGTGCCAGCAGTTTCCGGACTAGCGAGGGCAATGAGCAGTTCTTC.

Remarks on this clonotype: Germline is not matched at one junction end, which may reflect a read error. The CDR3 sequence is CASSEFSMWTNIQESQYF. CDR3 nucleotide sequence: TGTGCCAGCAGTGAATTCTCTATGTGGACAAACATCCAAGAGTCCCAGTACTTC. V gene TRBV6-4 combines with J gene TRBJ2-5, with D possibly matching TRBD1 (5 bases). Per germline, CDR1 MRHNA and CDR2 SNTAGT. This CDR3 is built from 18 residues.

The chain uses TRBV7-3 and TRBJ2-5; D tentatively fits TRBD1 or TRBD2 (6 bases each). CDR1 SGHTA and CDR2 FQGTGA come from the germline V gene. This CDR3 comprises 14 residues. V was clipped by 4 bases and J by 7 bases, with 16 bases between them. In nucleotides, the CDR3 is TGTGCCAGCAGCTCCGGGGGCCCCTCGGGGACCCAGTACTTC. It encodes CASSSGGPSGTQYF. The full variable domain, its missing parts supplied by reference TRBV7-3 and TRBJ2-5, is GAGVSQTPSNKVTEKGKYVELRCDPISGHTALYWYRQSLGQGPEFLIYFQGTGAADDSGLPNDRFFAVRPEGSVSTLKIQRTERGDSAVYLCASSSGGPSGTQYFGPGTRLLVL.

This clonotype turned up a few times. The chain uses TRBV6-6 and TRBJ1-6; TRBD1 is a possible D gene (5 bases). CDR3 length equals 14 residues. V lost 2 bases and J 10 bases, leaving 12 bases between the germline ends. Germline V lookup: CDR1 MNHNY, CDR2 SVGAGI (reference sequence). CDR3 in amino acids: CASSYLAGQSPLHF. The CDR3, as DNA: TGTGCCAGCAGTTACCTTGCAGGGCAATCACCCCTCCACTTT.

This clonotype was found a few times. The gene calls are TRBV6-1 and TRBJ2-3; TRBD1 might be the D (6 bases). The germline V gene has CDR1 MNHNS and CDR2 SASEGT. The CDR3 has 14 residues. V lost 7 bases and J 2 bases, leaving 13 bases between the germline ends. CDR3 nucleotides: TGTGCCAGCACCGCGGACAGAACCACAGATACGCAGTATTTT. Translating gives CASTADRTTDTQYF.

The CDR3 reads CATSSGDSPLHF. The CDR3, as DNA: TGTGCCACCAGCAGCGGGGATTCACCCCTCCACTTT. V usage is TRBV15 and J usage is TRBJ1-6; D gene unclear. CDR3 length equals 12 residues. Trimming shortened V by 3 bases and J by 8 bases, and 5 bases separated the two germline ends. Germline V gives CDR1 LNHNV, CDR2 YYDKDF (reference sequence).

CDR3 loop: CASSYRTGNDEQYF. CDR3 in DNA: TGTGCCAGCAGTTACCGGACAGGGAACGACGAGCAGTACTTC. The chain is built from TRBV6-2 or TRBV6-3 and TRBJ2-7; 8 nucleotides align to TRBD1. The CDR3 is 14 residues long. V was clipped by 2 bases and J by 5 bases; unmatched bases: 5. The V gene's germline CDR1 is MNHEY and CDR2 SVGEGT.

This clonotype was counted between two and nine times. The genes are TRBV5-1 and TRBJ2-1; 10 nucleotides agree with TRBD2. Per germline, CDR1 SGHRS and CDR2 YFSETQ. CDR3 size: 16 residues. V dropped 4 bases and J dropped 4; count of bases not matched to a gene: 8. CDR3 loop: CASSSSGTSAYNEQFF. As DNA, the CDR3 is TGCGCCAGCAGCAGCTCCGGGACTAGCGCGTACAATGAGCAGTTCTTC.